This TCR beta chain comes out of a study of siplizumab effects on memory and regulatory T cells. Whole-study findings and limits: Unstimulated subsets captured only a minor fraction of alloreactive clones. Under siplizumab, an average roughly 69% of mappable alloreactive CD4+ clones were Treg-derived, compared with 25% to 30% in controls. The diversity of naive T cells seemed greater than that of memory cells, and their alloresponse contribution seemed major. In roughly 80-95% of proliferating CD4+ or CD8+ clones, a naive or memory phenotype could not be assigned.

CDR3 size: 17 residues. Germline V lookup: CDR1 SEHNR, CDR2 FQNEAQ (reference sequence). After removal of 5 bases from V and 9 bases from J, the junction contained 17 bases not matched to a gene. Profiling relied on immunoSEQ multiplex PCR, and the TCRdb table lists in-frame clones only, not all of them. The repertoire holds about 100,000 clones, roughly 93% seen once, with 1% to 1.5% in the top ten. About this clone itself: No antigen is known for it.

This TCR came from a human donor in good health. The gene calls are TRBV7-9 and TRBJ2-1, with 9 bases fitting TRBD1. The sequenced sample was non-Treg CD4+ T cells sorted from blood. The CDR3 loop is CASSDAPGQGKRSEQFF. CDR3 DNA sequence: TGTGCCAGCAGCGACGCCCCCGGACAGGGGAAGAGGAGTGAGCAGTTCTTC.